This is a list of T cell receptor beta chains from one sample in a study of shared clonotypes between healthy human individuals. Some clones are missing from TCRdb's copy, which holds only in-frame ones; the method was immunoSEQ multiplex PCR. There are some 630,000 clones in the sample; approximately 96% occur only once, and roughly 0.1% lies in the top ten. The sequenced material came from naive CD8+ T cells sorted from blood. These receptors all come from a woman younger than 45 in good health. Both conserved end residues are part of each CDR3. A D gene is named only where the DNA matches it firmly. Some rows mark clone size as missing; the rest say once, few, many or name a class of expanded clone.

v_gene: TRBV28
d_gene: -
j_gene: TRBJ2-6
abundance: -
CDR3nt: TGTGCCAGCATAGGAGTCTTTCTCTCTGGGGCCAACGTCCTGACTTTC
CDR3aa: CASIGVFLSGANVLTF

v_gene: TRBV6-1
d_gene: -
j_gene: TRBJ1-5
abundance: -
CDR3nt: TGTGCCAGCATGAACGGGGGAAGCAATCAGCCCCAGCATTTT
CDR3aa: CASMNGGSNQPQHF

v_gene: TRBV27
d_gene: -
j_gene: TRBJ1-2
abundance: -
CDR3nt: TGTGCCAGCAGTCCCGGCCAGGGGCGGGTTGGCTACACCTTC
CDR3aa: CASSPGQGRVGYTF

v_gene: TRBV27
d_gene: -
j_gene: TRBJ1-4
abundance: once
CDR3nt: TGTGCCAGCAGTTTATCGATCGGGGGTAATGAAAAACTGTTTTTT
CDR3aa: CASSLSIGGNEKLFF

v_gene: TRBV11-2
d_gene: -
j_gene: TRBJ1-2
abundance: -
CDR3nt: TGTGCCAGCACCCTACGGGTGGGCGATGGCTACACCTTC
CDR3aa: CASTLRVGDGYTF

v_gene: TRBV27
d_gene: -
j_gene: TRBJ2-5
abundance: -
CDR3nt: TGTGCCAGCAGTTTCTTCCCCGACAGAGGAGAGCAGTACTTC
CDR3aa: CASSFFPDRGEQYF

v_gene: TRBV28
d_gene: TRBD2
j_gene: TRBJ2-1
abundance: once
CDR3nt: TGTGCCAGCAGGCTAGCGGGAAGCTCCTACAATGAGCAGTTCTTC
CDR3aa: CASRLAGSSYNEQFF

v_gene: TRBV6-5
d_gene: TRBD1
j_gene: TRBJ2-3
abundance: -
CDR3nt: TGTGCCAGCAGTATTACAGGGGTGAACACAGATACGCAGTATTTT
CDR3aa: CASSITGVNTDTQYF

v_gene: TRBV5-1
d_gene: -
j_gene: TRBJ2-1
abundance: -
CDR3nt: TGCGCCAGCAGCTTAGCGTCTGAGCAGTTCTTC
CDR3aa: CASSLASEQFF

v_gene: TRBV2
d_gene: -
j_gene: TRBJ2-7
abundance: -
CDR3nt: TGTGCCACCCAGACGGACCGAAACTCCTACGAGCAGTACTTC
CDR3aa: CATQTDRNSYEQYF

v_gene: TRBV13
d_gene: TRBD1
j_gene: TRBJ1-3
abundance: -
CDR3nt: TGTGCCAGCAGCCTGACAGGGCCTGGAAACACCATATATTTT
CDR3aa: CASSLTGPGNTIYF

v_gene: TRBV7-9
d_gene: -
j_gene: TRBJ2-1
abundance: -
CDR3nt: TGTGCCAGCAGCACCTCAGGGATATTGGGCAATGAGCAGTTCTTC
CDR3aa: CASSTSGILGNEQFF

v_gene: TRBV19
d_gene: -
j_gene: TRBJ1-1
abundance: -
CDR3nt: TGTGCCAGTAGGTGGGGTTTGGTCACTGAAGCTTTCTTT
CDR3aa: CASRWGLVTEAFF

v_gene: TRBV11-2
d_gene: -
j_gene: TRBJ1-2
abundance: -
CDR3nt: TGTGCCAGCAGCTTAGACACCAGCTTCTATGGCTACACCTTC
CDR3aa: CASSLDTSFYGYTF

v_gene: TRBV7-8
d_gene: TRBD1
j_gene: TRBJ2-7
abundance: -
CDR3nt: TGTGCCAGCAGCTCTACACCTACAGGGGGCCTTACCTACGAGCAGTACTTC
CDR3aa: CASSSTPTGGLTYEQYF

v_gene: TRBV9
d_gene: TRBD2
j_gene: TRBJ2-1
abundance: -
CDR3nt: TGTGCCAGCAGCGCCGCTAGCGGGTCTTACAATGAGCAGTTCTTC
CDR3aa: CASSAASGSYNEQFF

v_gene: TRBV4-1
d_gene: -
j_gene: TRBJ1-4
abundance: -
CDR3nt: TGCGCCAGCAGCCAAGATCCAAGTCGGTTGGTGAGGGAAAAACTGTTTTTT
CDR3aa: CASSQDPSRLVREKLFF

v_gene: TRBV5-4
d_gene: TRBD1
j_gene: TRBJ2-7
abundance: -
CDR3nt: TGTGCCAGCAGCGGACAGGGGTCTGGCTACGAGCAGTACTTC
CDR3aa: CASSGQGSGYEQYF

v_gene: TRBV5-4
d_gene: -
j_gene: TRBJ2-2
abundance: -
CDR3nt: TGTGCCAGCAGCTTCGGTTGGGGCGGGAACACCGGGGAGCTGTTTTTT
CDR3aa: CASSFGWGGNTGELFF

v_gene: TRBV2
d_gene: -
j_gene: TRBJ2-7
abundance: -
CDR3nt: TGTGCCAGCATGTTGGCAGGGGACTACGAGCAGTACTTC
CDR3aa: CASMLAGDYEQYF

v_gene: TRBV5-8
d_gene: -
j_gene: TRBJ1-1
abundance: -
CDR3nt: TGTGCCAGCACCCTCAGGGTTTCCGAAGCTTTCTTT
CDR3aa: CASTLRVSEAFF

v_gene: TRBV28
d_gene: -
j_gene: TRBJ2-1
abundance: -
CDR3nt: TGTGCCAGCGGTTCCCCAGCGCCAAGCTCCTACAATGAGCAGTTCTTC
CDR3aa: CASGSPAPSSYNEQFF

v_gene: TRBV11-2
d_gene: TRBD2
j_gene: TRBJ2-1
abundance: -
CDR3nt: TGTGCCAGCAGCTTAGGTGCGGGAGTCGGTGAGCAGTTCTTC
CDR3aa: CASSLGAGVGEQFF

v_gene: TRBV11-2
d_gene: -
j_gene: TRBJ2-7
abundance: -
CDR3nt: TGTGCCAGCAGTACAGCTCCCTTATACGAGCAGTACTTC
CDR3aa: CASSTAPLYEQYF

v_gene: TRBV27
d_gene: TRBD1
j_gene: TRBJ1-4
abundance: -
CDR3nt: TGTGCCAGCAGCGAAAACAGGGGAACTAATGAAAAACTGTTTTTT
CDR3aa: CASSENRGTNEKLFF

v_gene: TRBV19
d_gene: TRBD1
j_gene: TRBJ1-5
abundance: -
CDR3nt: TGTGCCAGTAGCGACAGGGGGGAAGACCTCCAGCCCCAGCATTTT
CDR3aa: CASSDRGEDLQPQHF

v_gene: TRBV19
d_gene: -
j_gene: TRBJ1-1
abundance: -
CDR3nt: TGTGCCAGTAGTATACTTCTCGGGGGTAGTAATGAAGCTTTCTTT
CDR3aa: CASSILLGGSNEAFF

v_gene: TRBV27
d_gene: TRBD1
j_gene: TRBJ2-1
abundance: -
CDR3nt: TGTGCCAGCAGTCTCGGGACAGGGGGAATCAGTGAGCAGTTCTTC
CDR3aa: CASSLGTGGISEQFF

v_gene: TRBV19
d_gene: TRBD2
j_gene: TRBJ2-7
abundance: -
CDR3nt: TGTGCCAGTAACGAGGACGGGGAGGGCGAGCAGTACTTC
CDR3aa: CASNEDGEGEQYF

v_gene: TRBV15
d_gene: -
j_gene: TRBJ1-1
abundance: -
CDR3nt: TGTGCCACCAGCAGGTTCGGTGCAGTGAACACTGAAGCTTTCTTT
CDR3aa: CATSRFGAVNTEAFF

v_gene: TRBV28
d_gene: -
j_gene: TRBJ1-5
abundance: -
CDR3nt: TGTGCCAGCAGTTCTACAGGCTATCAGCCCCAGCATTTT
CDR3aa: CASSSTGYQPQHF

v_gene: TRBV6-1
d_gene: TRBD1
j_gene: TRBJ1-2
abundance: -
CDR3nt: TGTGCCAGCAGTGAAGGGCAGGGGGCCTATGGCTACACCTTC
CDR3aa: CASSEGQGAYGYTF

v_gene: TRBV28
d_gene: TRBD2
j_gene: TRBJ2-5
abundance: -
CDR3nt: TGTGCCAGCAGCCCAGGGCTAGCGGGGTCCGGGGAGACCCAGTACTTC
CDR3aa: CASSPGLAGSGETQYF

v_gene: TRBV29-1
d_gene: -
j_gene: TRBJ2-7
abundance: -
CDR3nt: TGCAGCGTTGAAGGGCAGATGACTAACGAGCAGTACTTC
CDR3aa: CSVEGQMTNEQYF

v_gene: TRBV4-1
d_gene: -
j_gene: TRBJ2-7
abundance: -
CDR3nt: TGCGCCAGCAGCCTCGGACTGGGAGGAGAGCAGTACTTC
CDR3aa: CASSLGLGGEQYF

v_gene: TRBV2
d_gene: -
j_gene: TRBJ2-3
abundance: -
CDR3nt: TGTGCCAGCAGGCAGCGCTCGGGGCTAGCATACGATACGCAGTATTTT
CDR3aa: CASRQRSGLAYDTQYF

v_gene: TRBV13
d_gene: -
j_gene: TRBJ2-7
abundance: -
CDR3nt: TGTGCCAGCAGCTGGAGGGCCAGTGCGGTCCACTCCTACGAGCAGTACTTC
CDR3aa: CASSWRASAVHSYEQYF

v_gene: TRBV6-1
d_gene: -
j_gene: TRBJ2-7
abundance: once
CDR3nt: TGTGCCAGCACGGAGGGAACTCCCTACGAGCAGTACTTC
CDR3aa: CASTEGTPYEQYF

v_gene: TRBV7-9
d_gene: TRBD1
j_gene: TRBJ2-5
abundance: -
CDR3nt: TGTGCCAGCAGCGTAGATACCCCCGACAGGGTGGGGGTTTGGGAGACCCAGTACTTC
CDR3aa: CASSVDTPDRVGVWETQYF

v_gene: TRBV7-2
d_gene: -
j_gene: TRBJ2-3
abundance: -
CDR3nt: TGTGCCAGCAGCTCCCCAGCGGCCTTCACAGATACGCAGTATTTT
CDR3aa: CASSSPAAFTDTQYF

v_gene: TRBV4-1
d_gene: -
j_gene: TRBJ2-2
abundance: -
CDR3nt: TGCGCCAGCAGCCTCTCCACGGGGAACACCGGGGAGCTGTTTTTT
CDR3aa: CASSLSTGNTGELFF

v_gene: TRBV15
d_gene: TRBD2
j_gene: TRBJ2-1
abundance: -
CDR3nt: TGTGCCACCAGCAGAGGGACTAGCGCGTACAATGAGCAGTTCTTC
CDR3aa: CATSRGTSAYNEQFF

v_gene: TRBV5-5
d_gene: TRBD2
j_gene: TRBJ2-2
abundance: -
CDR3nt: TGTGCCAGCAGCGTCTCCCGACTAGCAGCGAACACCGGGGAGCTGTTTTTT
CDR3aa: CASSVSRLAANTGELFF

v_gene: TRBV6-5
d_gene: TRBD1
j_gene: TRBJ1-4
abundance: -
CDR3nt: TGTGCCAGCAGTTACTGGCAGGGGGCAACTAATGAAAAACTGTTTTTT
CDR3aa: CASSYWQGATNEKLFF

v_gene: TRBV10-2
d_gene: -
j_gene: TRBJ2-1
abundance: -
CDR3nt: TGCGCCAGCACGCAGGACAACCGGAGCTCCTACAATGAGCAGTTCTTC
CDR3aa: CASTQDNRSSYNEQFF

v_gene: TRBV6-1
d_gene: TRBD1
j_gene: TRBJ2-7
abundance: -
CDR3nt: TGTGCCAGTAAACAAGGGACAGGGGCCAACTACGAGCAGTACTTC
CDR3aa: CASKQGTGANYEQYF

v_gene: TRBV13
d_gene: TRBD2
j_gene: TRBJ2-7
abundance: -
CDR3nt: TGTGCCAGCAGCTTAGGCCTAACTAGCGGGAGTTACGAGCAGTACTTC
CDR3aa: CASSLGLTSGSYEQYF

v_gene: TRBV20-1
d_gene: -
j_gene: TRBJ2-7
abundance: -
CDR3nt: TGCAGTGCTGTCCTACTCTACGAGCAGTACTTC
CDR3aa: CSAVLLYEQYF

v_gene: TRBV5-1
d_gene: -
j_gene: TRBJ2-2
abundance: -
CDR3nt: TGCGCCAGCATTGACTATACCGGGGAGCTGTTTTTT
CDR3aa: CASIDYTGELFF

v_gene: TRBV7-9
d_gene: -
j_gene: TRBJ2-3
abundance: -
CDR3nt: TGTGCCAGCAGCTTGGGTTGGACAGAGATGGCAGATACGCAGTATTTT
CDR3aa: CASSLGWTEMADTQYF

v_gene: TRBV9
d_gene: -
j_gene: TRBJ2-1
abundance: -
CDR3nt: TGTGCCAGCAGCGTAGAACGAGAGCAGTTCTTC
CDR3aa: CASSVEREQFF

v_gene: TRBV9
d_gene: -
j_gene: TRBJ1-2
abundance: once
CDR3nt: TGTGCCAGCAGCGTAGTAGGTCCCGAGGGCTACACCTTC
CDR3aa: CASSVVGPEGYTF

v_gene: TRBV6-5
d_gene: TRBD2
j_gene: TRBJ2-5
abundance: once
CDR3nt: TGTGCCAGCTGGAGCCCCTATCTAGCGGGAGGGACCCAGTACTTC
CDR3aa: CASWSPYLAGGTQYF

v_gene: TRBV30
d_gene: -
j_gene: TRBJ2-7
abundance: -
CDR3nt: TGTGCCTCGGGACAGACTAGCGTCTCCTACGAGCAGTACTTC
CDR3aa: CASGQTSVSYEQYF

v_gene: TRBV19
d_gene: -
j_gene: TRBJ2-1
abundance: -
CDR3nt: TGTGCCAGTAGTGTCTGGGGCGGGTCCAATGAGCAGTTCTTC
CDR3aa: CASSVWGGSNEQFF

v_gene: TRBV9
d_gene: TRBD2
j_gene: TRBJ2-1
abundance: -
CDR3nt: TGTGCCAGCAGCCCGACTAGCGGGAGAAACAATGAGCAGTTCTTC
CDR3aa: CASSPTSGRNNEQFF

v_gene: TRBV14
d_gene: -
j_gene: TRBJ1-1
abundance: -
CDR3nt: TGTGCCAGCAGCCAAGTACAGGAGCCTGAAGCTTTCTTT
CDR3aa: CASSQVQEPEAFF

v_gene: TRBV4-1
d_gene: -
j_gene: TRBJ1-3
abundance: -
CDR3nt: TGCGCCAGCAGCCAAGCTCAGGGAGCTGGAAACACCATATATTTT
CDR3aa: CASSQAQGAGNTIYF

v_gene: TRBV19
d_gene: -
j_gene: TRBJ1-2
abundance: -
CDR3nt: TGTGCCAGTAGTACCGAGGCGTGGGCGGATAGTGCCTATGGCTACACCTTC
CDR3aa: CASSTEAWADSAYGYTF